Each of the 27 T cell receptor beta chains below was sequenced from the same sample in a study of CD4 and CD8 cells across lung adenocarcinoma regions. TCRdb itself ran the PCR reads through MiXCR, one entry per CDR3 protein. The sample carries around 11,000 distinct CDR3 sequences, 40% to 65% recorded once. Sample: CD4+ T cells from the center of a lung tumor. The receptors here all came from a male donor with lung adenocarcinoma. The CD4 and CD8 labels of this study may be unreliable.

A remark on this clonotype: A much larger clone lies a single base off, so this may be a read error. V gene TRBV9 combines with J gene TRBJ2-4; D is possibly TRBD1 (6 bases). V was trimmed by 2 bases and J by 13 bases, leaving 19 bases between them. Germline V gene sequence: CDR1 SGDLS, CDR2 YYNGEE. The CDR3 covers 14 residues. CDR3 in amino acids: CASSVGGQNNEQYF. DNA for the CDR3: TGTGCCAGCAGCGTTGGCGGACAGAACAATGAGCAGTACTTC. Full variable domain (remainder filled in from reference TRBV9 and TRBJ2-4): DSGVTQTPKHLITATGQRVTLRCSPRSGDLSVYWYQQSLDQGLQFLIQYYNGEERAKGNILERFSAQQFPDLHSELNLSSLELGDSALYFCASSVGGQNNEQYFGAGTRLSVL.

The genes are TRBV4-1 and TRBJ2-5; D may be TRBD2 (5 bases). The V end lost 0 bases, the J end lost 11 bases, and 16 bases lay between the germline ends. The CDR3 is made up of 14 amino acids. Germline loops: CDR1 MGHRA, CDR2 YSYEKL. CDR3 in amino acids: CASSQDSIPREQYF. The CDR3 DNA reads TGCGCCAGCAGCCAAGACAGTATCCCGAGGGAGCAGTACTTC.

This clonotype turned up a few times. The chain links TRBV6-5 to TRBJ1-5; 7 bases fit TRBD1. The germline CDR1 and CDR2 sequences are MNHEY and SVGAGI. The V and J ends lost 6 bases and 5 bases, in that order; junction bases with no gene match: 10. There are 15 residues in the CDR3. For the CDR3, the DNA is TGTGCCAGCAGCTTAAACAGGGGTCGGGATCAGCCCCAGCATTTT. This codes for CASSLNRGRDQPQHF.

Turning to this clonotype: At one end the junction does not follow the germline gene, possibly because of a read error. The chain uses TRBV6-1 and TRBJ2-3, with 10 bases lining up with TRBD2. The CDR3 extends over 19 amino acids. From germline, CDR1 is MNHNS and CDR2 SASEGT. In DNA, the CDR3 is TGTGCCAGCACCTCCGCGGGGGTAGCGGGGGGCCGTAGCACAGATACGCAGTATTTC. It yields the protein CASTSAGVAGGRSTDTQYF.

In its sample, this clonotype ranks as medium-sized. The rearrangement links TRBV6-5 to TRBJ1-1; TRBD1 is a possible D gene (5 bases). This CDR3 has 15 amino acids. Germline values: CDR1 MNHEY, CDR2 SVGAGI. The germline V and J ends were trimmed by 4 bases and 0 bases, with 12 bases remaining between them. CDR3 loop: CASSSRRGLNTEAFF. The DNA for the CDR3 is TGTGCCAGCAGTTCCCGGAGGGGTTTGAACACTGAAGCTTTCTTT.

The chain employs TRBV27 and TRBJ2-1; D uncertain. The end of the DNA is better explained by TRBJ2-7, so the J call may be wrong. This CDR3 spans 16 amino acids. From germline, CDR1 is MNHEY and CDR2 SMNVEV (reference sequence). Written as DNA, the CDR3 is TGTGCCAGCAGTTCCCTGGCTAGTCGTATCGAATACGAGCAGTACTTC. Translating it yields CASSSLASRIEYEQYF.

The rearrangement links TRBV7-8 to TRBJ2-5, with D hard to call. The closer fit of TRBJ2-7 to the DNA end suggests the J call may be wrong. Germline-derived CDR1 and CDR2 are SGHVS and FQNEAQ. The CDR3 consists of 15 residues. The CDR3 loop is CASSLRFGPRYEQYF. CDR3 nucleotide sequence: TGTGCCAGCAGCTTAAGGTTCGGGCCTCGCTACGAGCAGTACTTC.

In its sample, this clonotype was seen many times. This chain connects TRBV6-5 to TRBJ2-5; no reliable D call. The end of the DNA is better explained by TRBJ2-7, so the J call may be wrong. The CDR3 is made up of 17 amino acids. Germline CDR1 and CDR2: MNHEY and SVGAGI. The CDR3 DNA is TGTGCCAGCAGTTACTCGAGTGGCTTTAGTGGATCCTACGAGCAGTACTTC. This codes for CASSYSSGFSGSYEQYF.

This clonotype was counted at least ten times. The chain carries TRBV6-1 and TRBJ2-4; TRBD2 matches at 10 bases. This CDR3 has 15 residues. The germline V gene encodes CDR1 MNHNS and CDR2 SASEGT. J gave up 6 bases and V 2 bases, and 4 bases lay outside the gene matches. The CDR3 sequence: CASSEMASGRNIQYF. Here the CDR3 DNA reads TGTGCCAGCAGTGAAATGGCTAGCGGGAGAAACATTCAGTACTTC.

The chain recombines TRBV6-8 with TRBJ2-1, with TRBD1 as a possible D gene (6 bases). The V end was cut by 4 bases, the J end by 8 bases, with 18 bases between. CDR1 is MNHGY and CDR2 is SAAAGT in the germline V gene. This CDR3 comprises 15 residues. CDR3 DNA sequence: TGTGCCAGCAGTTCCGGGACAACGATCTGGGATGAGCAGTTCTTC. It encodes CASSSGTTIWDEQFF.

This clonotype came up a few times. CDR3: CASSQDSGANVLTF. CDR3 nucleotide sequence: TGTGCCAGCAGCCAAGATTCTGGGGCCAACGTCCTGACTTTC. The chain is built from TRBV4-2 and TRBJ2-6; D unclear. This CDR3 has 14 residues. Germline V lookup: CDR1 LGHNA, CDR2 YNFKEQ. Trimming left V 0 bases short and J 1 base short, with 1 base between.

Concerning this clonotype itself: The junction departs from germline at one end; a sequencing error may be responsible. V gene TRBV6-1 combines with J gene TRBJ2-3, with TRBD2 as a possible D gene (6 bases). This CDR3 region has 13 residues. The germline V gene has CDR1 MNHNS and CDR2 SASEGT. CDR3 DNA sequence: TGTGCCAGCAGCCGGGGGACCACAGATATGCAGTATTTC. It codes for CASSRGTTDMQYF.

The chain links TRBV12-3 or TRBV12-4 to TRBJ1-1; D call uncertain. The CDR3 contains 12 residues. V was trimmed by 0 bases and J by 9 bases, leaving 8 bases between them. The CDR3 loop reads CASSLAQLKAFF. CDR3 sequence (DNA): TGTGCCAGCAGTTTAGCGCAGTTGAAAGCTTTCTTT.

In nucleotides, the CDR3 is TGTGCCAGCAGCGGGACTTACCAAGAGACCCAGTACTTC. As protein: CASSGTYQETQYF. The chain joins TRBV6-1 to TRBJ2-5; possibly TRBD2 for D (6 bases). V dropped 6 bases and J dropped 0 bases, with 8 bases sitting between them. CDR3 length: 13 residues. Germline CDR1 reads MNHNS; CDR2 reads SASEGT.

In regard to this clonotype: One end of the junction varies from germline; a read error may be responsible. The genes are TRBV10-1 and TRBJ2-5; 12 bases fit TRBD1. CDR3 length: 14 residues. Germline V gene data show CDR1 as WNHNN and CDR2 as SYGVQD (reference sequence). CDR3 protein: CASSELGTGGVRFF. The CDR3 DNA follows: TGCGCCAGCAGTGAGCTGGGGACAGGGGGCGTTCGGTTCTTC.

This clonotype was seen at least ten times. This sequence joins TRBV6-1 and TRBJ1-1; 7 nucleotides align to TRBD1. Germline V lookup: CDR1 MNHNS, CDR2 SASEGT. The CDR3 sequence is 15 residues long. V was pared by 4 bases and J by 1 base, with 6 bases of the junction left unmatched. Here the CDR3 DNA reads TGTGCCAGCAGTGCCTTCCGGACAGGGAACACTGAAGCTTTCTTT. Its translation: CASSAFRTGNTEAFF.

About this clonotype: Without the conserved terminal phenylalanine or tryptophan, this CDR3 likely stems from a read error. The V and J genes are TRBV27 and TRBJ2-1, with D perhaps TRBD2 (6 bases). Germline loops: CDR1 MNHEY, CDR2 SMNVEV (reference sequence). The germline V and J ends were trimmed by 6 bases and 2 bases, with 14 bases remaining between them. The CDR3 consists of 15 residues. The CDR3 DNA is TGTGCCAGCAGCGCCAGGAGGGCCCCCTACAATGAGCAGTTCTTA. Amino acids: CASSARRAPYNEQFL.

The chain recombines TRBV6-4 with TRBJ2-1; D remains unclear. V lost 4 bases and J 12 bases, leaving 16 bases between the germline ends. Germline loops: CDR1 MRHNA, CDR2 SNTAGT. The CDR3 sequence is 13 residues long. The chain's CDR3 is CASSVESTNTQFF. CDR3 nucleotides: TGTGCCAGCAGTGTCGAGAGTACCAATACGCAGTTCTTC.

The V call is TRBV6-5, the J call TRBJ2-1; 9 nucleotides line up with TRBD2. Matching the DNA end better, TRBJ2-7 makes the J call doubtful. CDR3 size: 16 residues. Germline assignment: CDR1 MNHEY and CDR2 SVGAGI. CDR3 sequence reads: CASSYTLTSGGGEQYF. CDR3 DNA sequence: TGTGCCAGCAGTTACACCCTGACTAGCGGAGGAGGGGAGCAGTACTTC.

The table lists this clonotype with many counts. The rearrangement links TRBV10-1 to TRBJ2-1; the match to TRBD2 covers 7 bases. The V and J ends lost 4 bases and 9 bases, in that order; junction bases with no gene match: 12. The CDR3 runs 15 residues. CDR1 is WNHNN and CDR2 is SYGVQD in the germline V gene (reference sequence). The CDR3 is CASSVGGGGGGEQFF. The CDR3 nucleotides are TGCGCCAGCAGTGTTGGGGGGGGGGGGGGGGGTGAGCAGTTCTTC.

The CDR3 DNA follows: TGCGCCAGCAGTGGTAAGGGACAGGGATACGAGCAGTACTTC. Protein: CASSGKGQGYEQYF. This chain connects TRBV10-2 to TRBJ2-5; 9 positions agree with TRBD1. The J call may not be correct, given that the DNA end is closer to TRBJ2-7. This CDR3 has 14 residues. Germline V gene sequence: CDR1 WSHSY, CDR2 SAAADI.

The chain employs TRBV10-3 and TRBJ2-3; D is possibly TRBD2 (6 bases). The better agreement between TRBJ2-7 and the DNA end casts doubt on the J call. The germline V gene has CDR1 ENHRY and CDR2 SYGVKD. This CDR3 is 15 amino acids long. The CDR3 here is CAGGYGGLDTDTQYF. DNA of the CDR3: TGTGCCGGGGGGTACGGGGGTTTGGACACAGATACGCAGTACTTC.

This clonotype was detected ten times or more. CDR3 residues: CASSYGDRGRWYF. Here the CDR3 DNA reads TGTGCCAGCAGTTACGGGGACAGGGGTAGATGGTACTTC. The V gene is TRBV6-5, the J gene TRBJ2-4, with 10 bases fitting TRBD1. V lost 2 bases to trimming and J lost 15 bases; unmatched junction nucleotides: 7. The CDR3 runs 13 residues. The germline V gene encodes CDR1 MNHEY and CDR2 SVGAGI.

In this sample, this clonotype turned up many times. This sequence joins TRBV6-1 and TRBJ1-2; a possible D gene is TRBD1 (6 bases). Germline lookup yields CDR1 MNHNS and CDR2 SASEGT. The V gene lost 8 bases and the J gene lost 4 bases, with 17 bases spanning the gap. The CDR3 consists of 14 residues. DNA of the CDR3: TGTGCCAGCTCCTCGACACAGGGTTCCTATGGCTACACCTTC. It codes for CASSSTQGSYGYTF.

This rearrangement joins TRBV3-1 to TRBJ2-2; D is perhaps TRBD1 or TRBD2 (5 bases each). Trimming removed 5 bases from V and 13 bases from J, with 17 bases in between. This CDR3 contains 13 residues. Germline CDR1 reads LGHDT; CDR2 reads YNNKEL (reference sequence). CDR3 amino acids: CASSSSTGAGLFF. CDR3 bases: TGTGCCAGCAGCTCTTCAACCGGGGCAGGGCTGTTTTTT.

This clonotype was seen more than once but under ten times. As DNA, the CDR3 is TGTGCCAGCAGCTCGCTAAAGGGTGTTGCTGGAAACACCATATATTTT. This sequence encodes CASSSLKGVAGNTIYF. The chain joins TRBV4-2 to TRBJ1-3; the D is unclear. CDR3 length: 16 residues. V was clipped by 5 bases and J by 2 bases, with 16 bases between them. The germline gives CDR1 LGHNA, CDR2 YNFKEQ.

The chain couples TRBV7-7 to TRBJ2-1; 9 bases agree with TRBD2. The V gene's germline CDR1 is SSHAT and CDR2 FNYEAQ (reference sequence). The CDR3 runs to 15 residues. The V gene end was trimmed by 0 bases and the J gene end by 5 bases; junction bases not matched to a gene: 2. CDR3 in DNA: TGTGCCAGCAGCTTAGCCCTAGCGGGGAACAATGAGCAGTTCTTC. Residues: CASSLALAGNNEQFF.